The rows below give T cell receptor beta chains drawn from one sample of a study of blood T cells in healthy people across ages. TCRdb called the 5' RACE reads again in MiXCR, with one record for every CDR3 protein. The sample lists about 1.8 million distinct CDR3 sequences; roughly 52% were seen once. The material sequenced was blood. These receptors all stem from a woman aged 35 to 49 in good health. The CDR3 runs from the conserved cysteine through the conserved F or W. A D gene is named only where the DNA matches it firmly. Part of the rows lack a size; the others show once, few, many or a class for expanded clones.

d_call	v_call	j_call	clone_size	cdr3_nt	cdr3_aa
.	TRBV4-2	TRBJ2-1	.	TGTGCCAGCAGCCAAGAACAGGTGAACAATGAGCAGTTCTTC	CASSQEQVNNEQFF
.	TRBV10-3	TRBJ2-5	.	TGTGCCATCAGTGGACAGGGAGGGGCCTTCGAGACCCAGTACTTC	CAISGQGGAFETQYF
.	TRBV20-1	TRBJ1-5	few	TGCAGTGCTAGAGGCCGGAATAGCAATCAGCCCCAGCATTTT	CSARGRNSNQPQHF
.	TRBV6-1	TRBJ2-5	.	TGTGCCAGCAGGCACACAGGGTCGGAGACCCAGTACTTC	CASRHTGSETQYF
TRBD2	TRBV18	TRBJ2-1	.	TGTGCCAGCTCACCCATAGCGGGGGGCCAAATAAACAATGAGCAGTTCTTC	CASSPIAGGQINNEQFF
TRBD1	TRBV6-5	TRBJ2-5	once	TGTGCCAGCAGTTATGACAGGGGGCCGGGGGAGACCCAGTACTTC	CASSYDRGPGETQYF
.	TRBV28	TRBJ1-6	.	TGTGCCAGCAGACGACTGAGAAATTCACCCCTCCACTTT	CASRRLRNSPLHF
.	TRBV9	TRBJ1-6	.	TGTGCCAGCAGCGTGGGCAGGTCCCATAATTCACCCCTCCACTTT	CASSVGRSHNSPLHF
.	TRBV20-1	TRBJ1-1	.	TGCAGTGCTACCCGCCCGCAGGGACGGACTGAAGCTTTCTTT	CSATRPQGRTEAFF
.	TRBV7-2	TRBJ2-3	few	TGTGCCAGCAGCATACAGGGAAATACGCAGTATTTT	CASSIQGNTQYF
.	TRBV11-2	TRBJ1-2	.	TGTGCCAGCAGCTTAGTGACAGCGACTTATGGCTACACCTTC	CASSLVTATYGYTF
.	TRBV7-2	TRBJ2-7	few	TGTGCCAGCAGCTTATTCCGGGACGGGAGCTCCTACGAGCAGTACTTC	CASSLFRDGSSYEQYF
TRBD2	TRBV24-1	TRBJ2-1	.	TGTGCCACCAGTGACCCGGGGGGAGTAGTCTACAATGAGCAGTTCTTC	CATSDPGGVVYNEQFF